The TCR beta chain described here comes from a study of blood T cells in healthy people across ages. Looking at the study overall: Capturing about one barcoded beta molecule per two T cells was achieved by template switching. General study points: When set beside aged donors, long-lived donors presented more naive CD4+ cells and higher diversity.

The sample providers were healthy Caucasian people from Russia, aged about 6 to 100. Regarding this clonotype: Its specificity is not known.

The junction had 9 bases not matched to a gene; V was cut back by 4 bases and J by 4 bases. CDR3 length: 16 residues. Germline V gene sequence: CDR1 LGHNA, CDR2 YSLEER. A second PCR of about 6 to 12 cycles used a sample-barcoded 5' primer and a J-beta primer mix. The template-switch adaptor was a 5' adaptor with 12 random nucleotides. It tagged each cDNA molecule. TCRdb re-called the 5' RACE reads through MiXCR, storing one row per CDR3 protein. The table records some 1.5 million distinct CDR3 sequences, roughly 43% of them present only once. The chain links TRBV4-3 to TRBJ1-4; 7 bases match TRBD1. This TCR was recovered from a woman aged 18-30 years in good health. The sample consisted of blood. CDR3 nucleotide sequence: TGCGCCAGCAGCCGCAATCCGGGACAGCGTAATGAAAAACTGTTTTTT. The encoded protein is CASSRNPGQRNEKLFF.